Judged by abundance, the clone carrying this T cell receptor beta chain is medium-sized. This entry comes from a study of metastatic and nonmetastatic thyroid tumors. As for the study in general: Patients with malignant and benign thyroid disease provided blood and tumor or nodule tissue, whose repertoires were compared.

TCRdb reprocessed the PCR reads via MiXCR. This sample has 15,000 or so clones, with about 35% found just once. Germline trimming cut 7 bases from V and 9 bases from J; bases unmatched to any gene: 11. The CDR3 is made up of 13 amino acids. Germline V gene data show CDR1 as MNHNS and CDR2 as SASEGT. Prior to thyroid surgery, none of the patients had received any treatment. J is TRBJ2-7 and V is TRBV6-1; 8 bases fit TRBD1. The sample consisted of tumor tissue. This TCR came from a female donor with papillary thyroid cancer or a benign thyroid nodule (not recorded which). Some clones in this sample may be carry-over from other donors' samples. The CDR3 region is CASTWDRTSGQYF. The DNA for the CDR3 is TGTGCCAGCACCTGGGACAGGACTTCGGGGCAGTACTTC.